The rows below give T cell receptor beta chains drawn from one sample of a study of T cell repertoires in cytomegalovirus infection. TCRdb processed the reads anew with MiXCR; each CDR3 protein has one entry. The table lists a few hundred thousand distinct CDR3 sequences, 15% to 20% of them singletons, with around 11% in the top ten. Sequencing input: PBMCs. The receptors shown here come from a human donor in good health (CMV status not recorded). Some clones in this sample may be carry-over from other donors' samples. The CDR3 runs from the conserved cysteine through the conserved F or W. Fields, in order: clone size, V gene, D gene, J gene, CDR3 DNA, CDR3 protein. D genes are given only for firm matches. The size of a clone is reported for some rows only, either as once, few or many, or as a class for expanded clones.

clone_size: few; v_call: TRBV12-3/TRBV12-4; d_call: -; j_call: TRBJ2-7; cdr3_nt: TGTGCCAGCAGTTTACAAGGTGTGGACGAGCAGTACTTC; cdr3_aa: CASSLQGVDEQYF
clone_size: many; v_call: TRBV6-6; d_call: -; j_call: TRBJ1-5; cdr3_nt: TGTGCCAGCACCTTTGGATTGGATCAGCCCCAGCATTTT; cdr3_aa: CASTFGLDQPQHF
clone_size: many; v_call: TRBV11-2; d_call: -; j_call: TRBJ2-1; cdr3_nt: TGTGCCAGCAGCTTAATCCAAGGCGGGTCTTTGAACAATGAGCAGTTCTTC; cdr3_aa: CASSLIQGGSLNNEQFF
clone_size: -; v_call: TRBV6-6; d_call: -; j_call: TRBJ1-5; cdr3_nt: TGTGCCAGCAGTCCTCGCAGGAATCATCAGCCCCAGCATTTT; cdr3_aa: CASSPRRNHQPQHF
clone_size: few; v_call: TRBV25-1; d_call: TRBD1; j_call: TRBJ2-3; cdr3_nt: TGTGCCAGCAGTCGGAAACAGGGGGCAGATACGCAGTATTTT; cdr3_aa: CASSRKQGADTQYF
clone_size: many; v_call: TRBV12-3/TRBV12-4; d_call: -; j_call: TRBJ2-5; cdr3_nt: TGTGCCAGCAGTTTAGGGCTGAACCAAGAGACCCAGTACTTC; cdr3_aa: CASSLGLNQETQYF
clone_size: many; v_call: TRBV2; d_call: TRBD1; j_call: TRBJ1-6; cdr3_nt: TGTGCCAGCAGTCCCGATACAGGGGGCTCACCCCTCCACTTT; cdr3_aa: CASSPDTGGSPLHF
clone_size: -; v_call: TRBV12-3/TRBV12-4; d_call: -; j_call: TRBJ1-3; cdr3_nt: TGTGCCAGCAGTTTGGGGTCCCCATACTCTGGAAACACCATATATTTT; cdr3_aa: CASSLGSPYSGNTIYF
clone_size: many; v_call: TRBV7-2; d_call: -; j_call: TRBJ1-5; cdr3_nt: TGTGCCAGCAGCTTAGAAAGTCATAGCAATCAGCCCCAGCATTTT; cdr3_aa: CASSLESHSNQPQHF
clone_size: -; v_call: TRBV12-3/TRBV12-4; d_call: -; j_call: TRBJ1-2; cdr3_nt: TGTGCCAGCAGACCGGGACGGAGACCCTTTGTAGCGTCTAACTATGGCTACACCTTC; cdr3_aa: CASRPGRRPFVASNYGYTF
clone_size: once; v_call: TRBV18; d_call: -; j_call: TRBJ2-5; cdr3_nt: TGTGCCAGCTCACCCAGGGGAGCTGAGACCCAGTACTTC; cdr3_aa: CASSPRGAETQYF
clone_size: -; v_call: TRBV9; d_call: -; j_call: TRBJ2-1; cdr3_nt: TGTGCCAGCAGCTCCCTCGTCGGGAATGAGCAGTTCTTC; cdr3_aa: CASSSLVGNEQFF
clone_size: many; v_call: TRBV5-1; d_call: -; j_call: TRBJ1-6; cdr3_nt: TGCGCCAGCAGCTCGGACATGGAAAATTCACCCCTCCACTTT; cdr3_aa: CASSSDMENSPLHF
clone_size: many; v_call: TRBV7-9; d_call: -; j_call: TRBJ2-5; cdr3_nt: TGTGCCAGCAGCTCTCAGGGGACCCAAGAGACCCAGTACTTC; cdr3_aa: CASSSQGTQETQYF
clone_size: -; v_call: TRBV27; d_call: -; j_call: TRBJ1-6; cdr3_nt: TGTGCCAGCAGTCCCCAAGCGAGCTCCTATAATTCACCCCTCCACTTT; cdr3_aa: CASSPQASSYNSPLHF
clone_size: -; v_call: TRBV2; d_call: -; j_call: TRBJ1-3; cdr3_nt: TGTGCCAGCAGTGAGGCGACGGTAACTGGAAACACCATATATTTT; cdr3_aa: CASSEATVTGNTIYF
clone_size: many; v_call: TRBV12-3/TRBV12-4; d_call: -; j_call: TRBJ1-5; cdr3_nt: TGTGCCAGCACGTGGCAGGAGACACGAACCTTTAGCAATCAGCCCCAGCATTTT; cdr3_aa: CASTWQETRTFSNQPQHF
clone_size: few; v_call: TRBV19; d_call: -; j_call: TRBJ1-6; cdr3_nt: TGTGCCAGTAGTACCGGAGGGACCACCGAAAACTATAATTCACCCCTCCACTTT; cdr3_aa: CASSTGGTTENYNSPLHF
clone_size: many; v_call: TRBV11-2; d_call: TRBD2; j_call: TRBJ2-3; cdr3_nt: TGTGCCAGCAGCTCGACTAGCGGGGGGTTGGCAGATACGCAGTATTTT; cdr3_aa: CASSSTSGGLADTQYF
clone_size: -; v_call: TRBV5-1; d_call: -; j_call: TRBJ2-1; cdr3_nt: TGCGCCAGCAGCTGGCCGAAAAGGGGGACTGGTAAAGGCAATGAGCAGTTCTTC; cdr3_aa: CASSWPKRGTGKGNEQFF
clone_size: few; v_call: TRBV20-1; d_call: TRBD2; j_call: TRBJ2-3; cdr3_nt: TGCAGTGCTACAGGGCCTCGGGGGGGCCGCACAGATACGCAGTATTTT; cdr3_aa: CSATGPRGGRTDTQYF
clone_size: -; v_call: TRBV6-5; d_call: -; j_call: TRBJ1-1; cdr3_nt: TGTGCCAGCAGTTACCAGAGGGCCACTGAAGCTTTCTTT; cdr3_aa: CASSYQRATEAFF
clone_size: -; v_call: TRBV15; d_call: TRBD2; j_call: TRBJ2-1; cdr3_nt: TGTGCCACCAGCAGAGCCGCGGGGGGCCGGGATGAGCAGTTCTTC; cdr3_aa: CATSRAAGGRDEQFF
clone_size: many; v_call: TRBV7-2; d_call: TRBD1; j_call: TRBJ1-3; cdr3_nt: TGTGCCAGCAGCTTAGGCAGACAGGGAGCATCTGGAAACACCATATATTTT; cdr3_aa: CASSLGRQGASGNTIYF
clone_size: -; v_call: TRBV28; d_call: TRBD2; j_call: TRBJ2-1; cdr3_nt: TGTGCCAGCAGTTTATGGACTAGCGGCAAAAACAATGAGCAGTTCTTC; cdr3_aa: CASSLWTSGKNNEQFF
clone_size: few; v_call: TRBV4-1; d_call: -; j_call: TRBJ1-2; cdr3_nt: TGCGCCAGCAGCCAAGACTCAGGCGCTTCTAACTATGGCTACACCTTC; cdr3_aa: CASSQDSGASNYGYTF
clone_size: many; v_call: TRBV28; d_call: TRBD1; j_call: TRBJ1-2; cdr3_nt: TGTGCCAGCAGTTTGGACTCAGGACAGGGTCCTCCCTATGGCTACACCTTC; cdr3_aa: CASSLDSGQGPPYGYTF
clone_size: few; v_call: TRBV6-5; d_call: -; j_call: TRBJ2-3; cdr3_nt: TGTGCCAGCAGTAGAGGCCGTTCGGGTGCCTCCACAGATACGCAGTATTTT; cdr3_aa: CASSRGRSGASTDTQYF
clone_size: -; v_call: TRBV12-3/TRBV12-4; d_call: TRBD1; j_call: TRBJ1-2; cdr3_nt: TGTGCCAGCAAGCCTGACAGGGTGACAGGCTACACCTTC; cdr3_aa: CASKPDRVTGYTF
clone_size: many; v_call: TRBV7-3; d_call: TRBD1; j_call: TRBJ2-1; cdr3_nt: TGTGCCAGCAGCTTCTCCCCCGAGACAGGGAATGAGCAGTTCTTC; cdr3_aa: CASSFSPETGNEQFF
clone_size: -; v_call: TRBV7-9; d_call: -; j_call: TRBJ2-1; cdr3_nt: TGTGCCAGCAGCTTTACTATCGGAGAGCAGTTCTTC; cdr3_aa: CASSFTIGEQFF
clone_size: -; v_call: TRBV7-6; d_call: -; j_call: TRBJ2-3; cdr3_nt: TGTGCCAGCAGCTTAATGAGAGGGGCCAGCACAGATACGCAGTATTTT; cdr3_aa: CASSLMRGASTDTQYF
clone_size: few; v_call: TRBV25-1; d_call: -; j_call: TRBJ1-1; cdr3_nt: TGTGCCAGCAGTGAATTTTCCAGGTCCGACACTGAAGCTTTCTTT; cdr3_aa: CASSEFSRSDTEAFF
clone_size: few; v_call: TRBV11-2; d_call: -; j_call: TRBJ2-7; cdr3_nt: TGTGCCAGCAGCTTAGGAGCCAACTACGAGCAGTACTTC; cdr3_aa: CASSLGANYEQYF
clone_size: -; v_call: TRBV5-3; d_call: TRBD1; j_call: TRBJ1-6; cdr3_nt: TGTGCCAGCAGCTTGCAGGGGGCAGGATCACCCCTCCACTTT; cdr3_aa: CASSLQGAGSPLHF
clone_size: -; v_call: TRBV19; d_call: -; j_call: TRBJ2-1; cdr3_nt: TGTGCCAGTAGTAACTGGCTCTACAATGAGCAGTTCTTC; cdr3_aa: CASSNWLYNEQFF
clone_size: few; v_call: TRBV10-3; d_call: -; j_call: TRBJ1-4; cdr3_nt: TGTGCCATCAGTGAGTCGGGCAGGGCGAATGAAAAACTGTTTTTT; cdr3_aa: CAISESGRANEKLFF
clone_size: many; v_call: TRBV7-2; d_call: -; j_call: TRBJ2-3; cdr3_nt: TGTGCCAGCAGCTTTTCCCTAGGGAGCACAGATACGCAGTATTTT; cdr3_aa: CASSFSLGSTDTQYF
clone_size: many; v_call: TRBV28; d_call: -; j_call: TRBJ1-6; cdr3_nt: TGTGCCAGCAGGCCGAGCTCCTATAATTCACCCCTCCACTTT; cdr3_aa: CASRPSSYNSPLHF
clone_size: many; v_call: TRBV11-2; d_call: TRBD1; j_call: TRBJ2-7; cdr3_nt: TGTGCCAGCAGCTTAGTGAGGGGGACAGGGAGCATCGGCGAGCAGTACTTC; cdr3_aa: CASSLVRGTGSIGEQYF
clone_size: many; v_call: TRBV7-9; d_call: -; j_call: TRBJ1-1; cdr3_nt: TGTGCCAGCAGCGTGATGGGGGGTTCCCACACTGAAGCTTTCTTT; cdr3_aa: CASSVMGGSHTEAFF
clone_size: many; v_call: TRBV12-3/TRBV12-4; d_call: -; j_call: TRBJ2-1; cdr3_nt: TGTGCCAGCAGCCCGGGTTCCTACAATGAGCAGTTCTTC; cdr3_aa: CASSPGSYNEQFF
clone_size: once; v_call: TRBV10-3; d_call: -; j_call: TRBJ1-3; cdr3_nt: TGTGCCATCAGGGGTTTGGGAGACAGGATCTCTGGAAACACCATATATTTT; cdr3_aa: CAIRGLGDRISGNTIYF
clone_size: many; v_call: TRBV12-3/TRBV12-4; d_call: -; j_call: TRBJ2-7; cdr3_nt: TGTGCCAGCAGTAACCGGGACCGAGGATCCTACGAGCAGTACTTC; cdr3_aa: CASSNRDRGSYEQYF
clone_size: many; v_call: TRBV7-9; d_call: TRBD1; j_call: TRBJ1-1; cdr3_nt: TGTGCCAGCAGCTTAGGGGACAGGGAACTGAACACTGAAGCTTTCTTT; cdr3_aa: CASSLGDRELNTEAFF
clone_size: -; v_call: TRBV19; d_call: TRBD2; j_call: TRBJ2-2; cdr3_nt: TGTGCCAGTAGTAGTCTGGGGGGGAGAAACACCGGGGAGCTGTTTTTT; cdr3_aa: CASSSLGGRNTGELFF
clone_size: -; v_call: TRBV19; d_call: -; j_call: TRBJ1-5; cdr3_nt: TGTGCCAGTAGTATAGTCATAGATCAGCCCCAGCATTTT; cdr3_aa: CASSIVIDQPQHF
clone_size: many; v_call: TRBV28; d_call: TRBD1; j_call: TRBJ1-5; cdr3_nt: TGTGCCAGCACCTCGGGACAGTTGAGGGATCAGCCCCAGCATTTT; cdr3_aa: CASTSGQLRDQPQHF
clone_size: few; v_call: TRBV5-1; d_call: -; j_call: TRBJ2-5; cdr3_nt: TGCGCCAGCAGCTTGCTGGGGCAGCAAGAGACCCAGTACTTC; cdr3_aa: CASSLLGQQETQYF
clone_size: few; v_call: TRBV4-3; d_call: TRBD1; j_call: TRBJ2-2; cdr3_nt: TGCGCCAGCAGCCAAGAGTTGGACAGGGGGTCGATCGGGGAGCTGTTTTTT; cdr3_aa: CASSQELDRGSIGELFF
clone_size: few; v_call: TRBV12-3/TRBV12-4; d_call: -; j_call: TRBJ2-7; cdr3_nt: TGTGCCAGCAGTTCCCGTGCCGAGCAGTACTTC; cdr3_aa: CASSSRAEQYF
clone_size: -; v_call: TRBV2; d_call: -; j_call: TRBJ2-1; cdr3_nt: TGTGCCAGCAGTGATGGAACCTACAATGAGCAGTTCTTC; cdr3_aa: CASSDGTYNEQFF
clone_size: many; v_call: TRBV11-2; d_call: -; j_call: TRBJ2-7; cdr3_nt: TGTGCCAGCAGCCCTAGTGGGACACCTTCCTACGAGCAGTACTTC; cdr3_aa: CASSPSGTPSYEQYF